These 27 T cell receptor beta chains originate from one sample sequenced in a study of shared clonotypes between healthy human individuals. Assay: immunoSEQ multiplex PCR; the TCRdb copy retains only in-frame clones and omits some. The sample shows under 600,000 clones, about three quarters of them seen only once. Material: PBMCs. Receptors were obtained from a woman aged 35 to 49 in good health. Some clones in this sample may be carry-over from other donors' samples.

This clone was counted many times. The chain couples TRBV6-1 to TRBJ2-3; D not resolved. This CDR3 spans 14 amino acids. V was shortened by 4 bases and J by 4 bases, with 12 bases between the two germline ends. The germline V gene encodes CDR1 MNHNS and CDR2 SASEGT. The CDR3 DNA sequence: TGTGCCAGCAGTGCATGGGTCCCACCAGATACGCAGTATTTT. It encodes CASSAWVPPDTQYF.

The gene calls are TRBV19 and TRBJ2-2, with a weak D call TRBD2 (6 bases). The CDR3 is 14 residues long. Germline CDR1 is LNHDA and CDR2 is SQIVND (reference sequence). V was clipped by 7 bases and J by 7 bases, with 16 bases between them. CDR3 loop: CASKVTGEGGELFF. DNA for the CDR3: TGTGCCAGTAAAGTGACGGGAGAAGGCGGGGAGCTGTTTTTT.

This clone was observed a few times. The J gene is TRBJ1-2, the V gene TRBV29-1; 9 nucleotides line up with TRBD1. CDR3 size: 13 residues. J was trimmed by 1 base and V by 6 bases; bases with no gene match: 3. Germline V gene lookup returns CDR1 SQVTM and CDR2 ANQGSEA. The chain's CDR3 is CSVRTGVNYGYTF. The CDR3 DNA follows: TGCAGCGTCAGGACAGGGGTTAACTATGGCTACACCTTC. Variable domain in full (rest from reference TRBV29-1 and TRBJ1-2): SAVISQKPSRDICQRGTSLTIQCQVDSQVTMMFWYRQQPGQSLTLIATANQGSEATYESGFVIDKFPISRPNLTFSTLTVSNMSPEDSSIYLCSVRTGVNYGYTFGSGTRLTVV.

This rearrangement joins TRBV6-6 to TRBJ2-2; D may be TRBD2 (6 bases). The CDR3 runs 16 residues. CDR1 is MNHNY and CDR2 is SVGAGI in the germline V gene (reference sequence). Trimming shortened V by 4 bases and J by 5 bases, and 17 bases separated the two germline ends. The DNA of the CDR3 is TGTGCCAGCAGTTCCGTTCGGCGGGACCCAACCGGGGAGCTGTTTTTT. Protein: CASSSVRRDPTGELFF.

The chain is built from TRBV4-2 and TRBJ1-1; 7 bases map to TRBD1. Unmatched junction bases numbered 6, after V lost 1 base and J lost 4 bases. The germline CDR1 and CDR2 sequences are LGHNA and YNFKEQ. The CDR3 length is 15 residues. CDR3 region: CASSQGDSLSTEAFF. The CDR3, as DNA: TGTGCCAGCAGCCAAGGGGACAGCTTGAGCACTGAAGCTTTCTTT.

In nucleotides, the CDR3 is TGTGCCAGCAGCCAATTGGGGGGTCGTGCAGATCAGCCCCAGCATTTT. Amino acid sequence: CASSQLGGRADQPQHF. V is TRBV16 and J is TRBJ1-5; tentatively, D is TRBD1 (5 bases). Trimming shortened V by 1 base and J by 5 bases, and 15 bases separated the two germline ends. The germline CDR1 and CDR2 sequences are KGHSY and FQNENV. The CDR3 has 16 amino acids.

This clone was recorded at least ten times. Distinct nucleotide sequences in the sample also encode this CDR3. The chain couples TRBV28 to TRBJ2-2, with D unresolved. V dropped 6 bases and J dropped 6 bases, with 14 bases sitting between them. The CDR3 runs to 14 residues. Looked up from germline, CDR1 is MDHEN and CDR2 is SYDVKM. CDR3 DNA sequence: TGTGCCAGCAGATATCTCCTTGGGGCCGGGGAGCTGTTTTTT. Its protein product is CASRYLLGAGELFF.

As regards this clone: Given a much more abundant clone one base away, this may be a read error. The chain joins TRBV29-1 to TRBJ2-7; D might be TRBD2 (6 bases). V was pared by 1 base and J by 2 bases, with 9 bases between. This CDR3 comprises 13 residues. The germline gives CDR1 SQVTM, CDR2 ANQGSEA. The CDR3 coding sequence is TGCAGCGTTGAAGTTGGCGGGACCTACGAGCAGTACTTC. Translated, it gives CSVEVGGTYEQYF.

The V call is TRBV7-2, the J call TRBJ2-3; D gene unclear. The CDR3 has 15 residues. Trimming took 5 bases from V and 2 from J, leaving 14 bases between them. Germline V CDR1 and CDR2: SGHTA, FQGNSA. Here the CDR3 DNA reads TGTGCCAGCAGCCCTCTACCAGGCTTCACAGATACGCAGTATTTT. It specifies CASSPLPGFTDTQYF.

This clone was detected only once. This CDR3 is CASSLTEGEKLFF. The CDR3 coding sequence is TGCGCCAGCAGCCTCACCGAGGGAGAAAAACTGTTTTTT. The chain combines TRBV4-1 with TRBJ1-4; D ambiguous. The CDR3 is made up of 13 amino acids. Per germline, CDR1 MGHRA and CDR2 YSYEKL. Between the trimmed V and J ends, which lost 4 bases and 8 bases, there was a span of 11 bases.

V usage is TRBV5-4 and J usage is TRBJ2-1, with no clear D. CDR1 is SGHNT and CDR2 is YYREEE in the germline V gene (reference sequence). The length of the CDR3 is 13 residues. V lost 0 bases, J lost 6 bases, and 7 bases lay in between. CDR3 protein: CASSLVVGNEQFF. Here the CDR3 DNA reads TGTGCCAGCAGCTTGGTAGTCGGCAATGAGCAGTTCTTC.

The chain carries TRBV5-8 and TRBJ2-1; the match to TRBD2 covers 11 bases. The ends lost 2 bases at V and 8 bases at J; junction bases unmatched: 6. This CDR3 has 15 amino acids. CDR1 is SGHTS and CDR2 is YDEGEE in the germline V gene. CDR3 bases: TGTGCCAGCAGCTTTAGCGGGAGGGCCATGGATGAGCAGTTCTTC. Translating gives CASSFSGRAMDEQFF.

V and J are TRBV7-8 and TRBJ1-5, with no clear D. The CDR3 spans 19 residues. The V end lost 4 bases, the J end lost 3 bases, and 25 bases lay between the germline ends. Germline CDR1 SGHVS, CDR2 FQNEAQ. CDR3 DNA sequence: TGTGCCAGCAGCTCCGACCTCGGTGGGTGGACGGTCGACAATCAGCCCCAGCATTTT. It yields the protein CASSSDLGGWTVDNQPQHF.

This clone was recorded a few times. The rearrangement joins TRBV18 to TRBJ1-1, with a tentative D call TRBD1 (5 bases). The CDR3 is made up of 16 amino acids. Trimming shortened V by 2 bases and J by 0 bases, and 13 bases separated the two germline ends. The germline CDR1 and CDR2 sequences are KGHSH and LQKENI. CDR3 amino acids: CASSPEQDPMNTEAFF. The CDR3 bases are TGTGCCAGCTCACCAGAACAGGACCCGATGAACACTGAAGCTTTCTTT.

This sequence joins TRBV5-1 and TRBJ1-3; tentative D call: TRBD1 (5 bases). In germline, CDR1 is SGHRS, CDR2 YFSETQ. Trimming pared 0 bases from V and 0 bases from J, leaving 10 bases between. This CDR3 comprises 16 residues. The DNA for the CDR3 is TGCGCCAGCAGCTTGGTTGGGGCTAGCTCTGGAAACACCATATATTTT. Translated: CASSLVGASSGNTIYF.

The chain employs TRBV7-9 and TRBJ1-2; D is uncertain. V was trimmed by 1 base and J by 4 bases, leaving 13 bases between them. Germline lookup yields CDR1 SEHNR and CDR2 FQNEAQ (reference sequence). This CDR3 comprises 15 residues. The CDR3 nucleotides read TGTGCCAGCAGCTTAGGCGTGGCTCCCAGCTATGGCTACACCTTC. Protein: CASSLGVAPSYGYTF.

CDR3 sequence: CASSLITGTGTYGYTF. CDR3 sequence (DNA): TGTGCCAGCAGCTTAATTACCGGGACAGGGACCTATGGCTACACCTTC. The chain has TRBV11-2 and TRBJ1-2, with TRBD1 matching 9 bases. Germline values: CDR1 SGHAT, CDR2 FQNNGV. The CDR3 runs to 16 residues. V trimming: 2 bases; J trimming: 4 bases; junction bases outside the gene matches: 8.

This chain connects TRBV7-9 to TRBJ2-1; 13 bases agree with TRBD2. Trimming took 5 bases from V and 9 from J; bases not matched to a gene: 7. Germline CDR1 reads SEHNR; CDR2 reads FQNEAQ (reference sequence). CDR3 length: 15 amino acids. In nucleotides, the CDR3 is TGTGCCAGCAGCGGGACTAGCGGGAAACTGGGTGAGCAGTTCTTC. It encodes CASSGTSGKLGEQFF.

The V gene is TRBV9, the J gene TRBJ2-2; 7 bases are shared with TRBD2. Per germline, CDR1 SGDLS and CDR2 YYNGEE. CDR3 length equals 15 residues. V lost 3 bases and J lost 3; bases outside the gene matches: 5. The CDR3 region is CASSAGRADTGELFF. In DNA, the CDR3 is TGTGCCAGCAGCGCGGGGAGGGCCGACACCGGGGAGCTGTTTTTT.

The V gene is TRBV9, the J gene TRBJ2-2; D is unresolved. CDR1 is SGDLS and CDR2 is YYNGEE in the germline V gene. V was cut by 0 bases and J by 6 bases, with 3 bases left in between. CDR3 length: 12 residues. This CDR3 is CASSVGPGELFF. The CDR3 nucleotides read TGTGCCAGCAGCGTAGGACCCGGGGAGCTGTTTTTT.

The chain carries TRBV6-6 and TRBJ2-1; a possible D gene is TRBD2 (6 bases). The CDR3 is 14 residues long. Trimming shortened V by 5 bases and J by 10 bases, and 18 bases separated the two germline ends. Germline-derived CDR1 and CDR2 are MNHNY and SVGAGI (reference sequence). The CDR3 is CASSERLTSFEQFF. CDR3 coding DNA: TGTGCCAGCAGTGAGCGACTGACTAGTTTCGAGCAGTTCTTC.

This clone was seen just once. The chain recombines TRBV7-3 with TRBJ2-2; D is ambiguous. Germline V CDR1 and CDR2: SGHTA, FQGTGA. The CDR3 totals 12 residues. V lost 5 bases, J lost 2 bases, and 3 bases lay in between. CDR3 protein: CASSDNTGELFF. CDR3 DNA: TGTGCCAGCAGCGACAACACCGGGGAGCTGTTTTTT.

The rearrangement uses TRBV28 and TRBJ2-1; 13 bases fit TRBD2. The CDR3 is 15 residues long. After removal of 6 bases from V and 4 bases from J, the junction contained 3 bases not matched to a gene. Germline-derived CDR1 and CDR2 are MDHEN and SYDVKM. The CDR3 DNA reads as TGTGCCAGCAGCCGGGGACTAGCGGGATACAATGAGCAGTTCTTC. Translation gives CASSRGLAGYNEQFF.

The table lists this clone with a few counts. V gene TRBV2 combines with J gene TRBJ1-2, with D hard to call. This CDR3 is built from 11 residues. Trimming pared 7 bases from V and 7 bases from J, leaving 10 bases between. The germline CDR1 and CDR2 sequences are SNHLY and FYNNEI. The CDR3 region is CASTFGGGYTF. CDR3 nucleotides: TGTGCCAGCACATTCGGTGGTGGCTACACCTTC.

The gene calls are TRBV29-1 and TRBJ1-1; 10 bases are shared with TRBD1. Trimming took 4 bases from V and 5 from J; bases not matched to a gene: 13. CDR3 size: 16 residues. The germline V gene has CDR1 SQVTM and CDR2 ANQGSEA. This CDR3 reads CSVAGQGVIGRTEAFF. The CDR3 DNA sequence: TGCAGCGTTGCTGGACAGGGGGTCATCGGAAGGACTGAAGCTTTCTTT.

V gene TRBV7-9 combines with J gene TRBJ2-1, with D possibly being TRBD2 (6 bases). This CDR3 is built from 14 residues. The V and J ends lost 7 bases and 5 bases respectively, with 15 bases between them. Germline V gene data show CDR1 as SEHNR and CDR2 as FQNEAQ (reference sequence). CDR3 amino acids: CASTLVSSDNEQFF. The CDR3 nucleotides read TGTGCCAGCACACTCGTATCTAGCGACAATGAGCAGTTCTTC. Full variable domain (missing parts from reference TRBV7-9 and TRBJ2-1): DTGVSQNPRHKITKRGQNVTFRCDPISEHNRLYWYRQTLGQGPEFLTYFQNEAQLEKSRLLSDRFSAERPKGSFSTLEIQRTEQGDSAMYLCASTLVSSDNEQFFGPGTRLTVL.

The chain has TRBV18 and TRBJ1-5; TRBD1 is a possible D gene (5 bases). From germline, CDR1 is KGHSH and CDR2 LQKENI. The CDR3 is 20 residues long. V lost 3 bases, J lost 7 bases, and 31 bases lay in between. The CDR3 DNA follows: TGTGCCAGCTCACCGGGGGGGTTAGAGGGTTGGGCCGGAATTCGACAGCCCCAGCATTTT. Amino acids: CASSPGGLEGWAGIRQPQHF.